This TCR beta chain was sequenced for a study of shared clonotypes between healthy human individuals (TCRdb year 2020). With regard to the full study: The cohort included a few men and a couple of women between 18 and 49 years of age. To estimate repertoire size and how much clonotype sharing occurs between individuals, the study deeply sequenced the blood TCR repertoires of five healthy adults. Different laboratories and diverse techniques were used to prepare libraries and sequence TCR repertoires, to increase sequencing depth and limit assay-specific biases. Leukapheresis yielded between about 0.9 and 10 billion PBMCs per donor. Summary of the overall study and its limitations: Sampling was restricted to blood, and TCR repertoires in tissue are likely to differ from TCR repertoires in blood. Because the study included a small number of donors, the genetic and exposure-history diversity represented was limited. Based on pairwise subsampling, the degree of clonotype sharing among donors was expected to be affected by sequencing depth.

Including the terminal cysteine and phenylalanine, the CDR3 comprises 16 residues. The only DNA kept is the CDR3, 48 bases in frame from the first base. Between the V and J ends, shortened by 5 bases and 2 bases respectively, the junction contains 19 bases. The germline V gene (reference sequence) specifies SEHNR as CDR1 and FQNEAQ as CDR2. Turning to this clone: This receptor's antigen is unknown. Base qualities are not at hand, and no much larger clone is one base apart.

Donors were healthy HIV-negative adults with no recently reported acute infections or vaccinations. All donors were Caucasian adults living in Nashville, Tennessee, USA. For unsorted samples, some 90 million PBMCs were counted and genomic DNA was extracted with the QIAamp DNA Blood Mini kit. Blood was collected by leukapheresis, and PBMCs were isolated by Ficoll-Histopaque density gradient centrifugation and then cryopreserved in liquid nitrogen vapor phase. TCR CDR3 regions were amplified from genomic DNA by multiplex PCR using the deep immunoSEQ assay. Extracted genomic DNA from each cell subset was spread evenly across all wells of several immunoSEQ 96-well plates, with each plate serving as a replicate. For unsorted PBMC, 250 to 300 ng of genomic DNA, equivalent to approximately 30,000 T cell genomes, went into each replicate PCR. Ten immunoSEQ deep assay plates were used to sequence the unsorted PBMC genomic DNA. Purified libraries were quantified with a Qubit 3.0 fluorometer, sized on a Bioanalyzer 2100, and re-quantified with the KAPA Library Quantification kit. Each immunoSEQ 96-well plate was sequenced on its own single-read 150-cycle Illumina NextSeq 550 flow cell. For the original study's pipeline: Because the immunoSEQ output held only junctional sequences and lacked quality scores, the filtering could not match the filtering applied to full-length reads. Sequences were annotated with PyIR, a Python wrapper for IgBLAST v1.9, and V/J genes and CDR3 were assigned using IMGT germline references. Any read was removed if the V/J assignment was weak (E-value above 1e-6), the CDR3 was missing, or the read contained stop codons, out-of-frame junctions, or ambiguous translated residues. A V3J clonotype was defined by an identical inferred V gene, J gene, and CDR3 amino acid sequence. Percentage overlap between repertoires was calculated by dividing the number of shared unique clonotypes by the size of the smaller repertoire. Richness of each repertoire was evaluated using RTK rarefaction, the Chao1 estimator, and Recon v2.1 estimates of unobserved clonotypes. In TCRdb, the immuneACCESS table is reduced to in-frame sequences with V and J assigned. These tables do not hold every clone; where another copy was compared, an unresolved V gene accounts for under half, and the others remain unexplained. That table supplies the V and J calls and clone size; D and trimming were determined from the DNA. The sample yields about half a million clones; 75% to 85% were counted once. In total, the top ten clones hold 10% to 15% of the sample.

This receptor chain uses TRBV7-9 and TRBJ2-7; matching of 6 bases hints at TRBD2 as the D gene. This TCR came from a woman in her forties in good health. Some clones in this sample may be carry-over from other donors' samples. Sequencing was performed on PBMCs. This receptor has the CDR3 CASSPMVGRPAYEQYF. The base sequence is TGTGCCAGCAGCCCCATGGTAGGGAGGCCCGCCTACGAGCAGTACTTC.